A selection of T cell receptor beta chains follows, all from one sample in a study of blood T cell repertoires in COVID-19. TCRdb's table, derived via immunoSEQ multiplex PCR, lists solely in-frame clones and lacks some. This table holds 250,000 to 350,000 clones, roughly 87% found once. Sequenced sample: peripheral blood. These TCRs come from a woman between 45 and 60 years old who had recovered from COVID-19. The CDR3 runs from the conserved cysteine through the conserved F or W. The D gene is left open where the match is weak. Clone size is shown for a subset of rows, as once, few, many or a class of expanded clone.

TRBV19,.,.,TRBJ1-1,TGTGCCAGTAGCCAGCGGCCGGGAGTGAACACTGAAGCTTTCTTT,CASSQRPGVNTEAFF
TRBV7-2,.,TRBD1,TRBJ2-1,TGTGCCAGCAGCCCCGTGGGCAGGGGGCGCGGTGAGCAGTTCTTC,CASSPVGRGRGEQFF
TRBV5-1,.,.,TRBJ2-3,TGCGCCAGCAGCTTGGAGGGCGGGGGCACAGATACGCAGTATTTT,CASSLEGGGTDTQYF
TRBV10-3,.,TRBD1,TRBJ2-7,TGTGCCATCAGACTCCAGGGGGCTAGGTACGAGCAGTACTTC,CAIRLQGARYEQYF
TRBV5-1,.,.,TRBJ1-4,TGCGCCAGCAGCTGGGATTTAGGGGAAGGGCGGACCGACGAAAAACTGTTTTTT,CASSWDLGEGRTDEKLFF
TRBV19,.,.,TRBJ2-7,TGTGCCAGTAGCTCCTCCGGACTCTCCTACGAGCAGTACTTC,CASSSSGLSYEQYF
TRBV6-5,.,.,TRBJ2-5,TGTGCCAGCAGTCCTCAGGCTAGCGTTCAAGAGACCCAGTACTTC,CASSPQASVQETQYF
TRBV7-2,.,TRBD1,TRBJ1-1,TGTGCCAGCAACCCAGGGGGCCTTACCACTGAAGCTTTCTTT,CASNPGGLTTEAFF
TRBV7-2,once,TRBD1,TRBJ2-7,TGTGCCAGCAGCCCTGACAGGGGTAAGGCTTACGAGCAGTACTTC,CASSPDRGKAYEQYF
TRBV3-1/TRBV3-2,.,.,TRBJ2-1,TGTGCCAGCAGCCAAGATCTAGCCTACAATGAGCAGTTCTTC,CASSQDLAYNEQFF
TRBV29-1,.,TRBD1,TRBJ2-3,TGCAGCGTTACAGCCCCCACAGGGGGCGCAGCCGATACGCAGTATTTT,CSVTAPTGGAADTQYF
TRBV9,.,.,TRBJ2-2,TGTGCCAGCAGCGTATCAGGGGAGCTGTTTTTT,CASSVSGELFF
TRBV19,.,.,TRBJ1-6,TGTGCCAGTAGTATTCAGAAAGGCGCAGCGAATTCACCCCTCCACTTT,CASSIQKGAANSPLHF
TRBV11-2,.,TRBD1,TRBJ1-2,TGTGCCAGCAGCTTCGACAGGGACTATGGCTACACCTTC,CASSFDRDYGYTF
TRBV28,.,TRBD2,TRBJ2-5,TGTGCCAGCAGTTTATCGGTAGCGGGAGGGCCGCGGGAGACCCAGTACTTC,CASSLSVAGGPRETQYF
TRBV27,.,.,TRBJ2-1,TGTGCCAGCAGTCCCCGAGGCCGGAGTGGCAATGAGCAGTTCTTC,CASSPRGRSGNEQFF
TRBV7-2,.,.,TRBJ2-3,TGTGCCAGCAGCTTAGCTAGAGGGAGCACAGATACGCAGTATTTT,CASSLARGSTDTQYF
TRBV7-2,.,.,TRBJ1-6,TGTGCCAGCAGCTTAGGGGGCCCGCGTAATTCACCCCTCCACTTT,CASSLGGPRNSPLHF
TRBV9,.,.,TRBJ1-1,TGTGCCAGCAGCGTAGTCTCGGTGAACACTGAAGCTTTCTTT,CASSVVSVNTEAFF
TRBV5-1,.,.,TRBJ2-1,TGCGCCAGCAGCCACGGACTAATCCACAATGAGCAGTTCTTC,CASSHGLIHNEQFF
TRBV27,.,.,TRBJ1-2,TGTGCCAGCAGAGCGTCCGACGAGGCAGGGTACTATGGCTACACCTTC,CASRASDEAGYYGYTF
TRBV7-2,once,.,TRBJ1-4,TGTGCCAGCAGGGGTCGGGGGACAACTAATGAAAAACTGTTTTTT,CASRGRGTTNEKLFF
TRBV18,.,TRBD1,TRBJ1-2,TGTGCCAGCTCACCATTCACCTCCGGGACAGCCTATGGCTACACCTTC,CASSPFTSGTAYGYTF
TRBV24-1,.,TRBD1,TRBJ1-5,TGTGCCATTCCGACAGGGTCCAATCAGCCCCAGCATTTT,CAIPTGSNQPQHF
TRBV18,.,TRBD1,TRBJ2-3,TGTGCCAGCTCCCCGCAGGGGGCAACAGATACGCAGTATTTT,CASSPQGATDTQYF
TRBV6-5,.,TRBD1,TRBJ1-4,TGTGCCAGCAGTCGTGACAGGGGTCGGGAGGAAAAACTGTTTTTT,CASSRDRGREEKLFF
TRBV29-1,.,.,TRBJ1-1,TGCAGCGTTGACCCCTTCGGGATGGGAGCGAGCACTGAAGCTTTCTTT,CSVDPFGMGASTEAFF
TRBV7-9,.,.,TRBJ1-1,TGTGCCAGCAGCTTAGCGAGGTCGGGTTCCACTGAAGCTTTCTTT,CASSLARSGSTEAFF
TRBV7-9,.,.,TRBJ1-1,TGTGCCAGCAGCTTAGGGGGCCTGGACGAAGCTTTCTTT,CASSLGGLDEAFF
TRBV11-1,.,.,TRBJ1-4,TGTGCCAGCAGCCCCTATCCGACTAATGAAAAACTGTTTTTT,CASSPYPTNEKLFF
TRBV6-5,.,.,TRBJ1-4,TGTGCCAGCAGTTCGGGAGGGGTAGGTGAAAAACTGTTTTTT,CASSSGGVGEKLFF
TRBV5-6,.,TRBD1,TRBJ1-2,TGTGCCAGCAGCCGACAGGGGGCCTACACCTTC,CASSRQGAYTF
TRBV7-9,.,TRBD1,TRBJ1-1,TGTGCCAGCAGCCTGGACAGGGGGAACACTGAAGCTTTCTTT,CASSLDRGNTEAFF
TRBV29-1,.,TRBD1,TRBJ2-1,TGCAGCGCAAGGACAGGGGGGGGTATAAGGGATGAGCAGTTCTTC,CSARTGGGIRDEQFF
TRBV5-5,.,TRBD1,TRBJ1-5,TGTGCCAGCAGCCTGACAGGGGTTTATCAGCCCCAGCATTTT,CASSLTGVYQPQHF
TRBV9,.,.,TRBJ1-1,TGTGCCAGCAGCGTAATACGCCCCGGGGGGGGCACTGAAGCTTTCTTT,CASSVIRPGGGTEAFF
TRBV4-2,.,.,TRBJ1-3,TGTGCCAGCAGCCTCCCGGGGACAAGCTCTGGAAACACCATATATTTT,CASSLPGTSSGNTIYF
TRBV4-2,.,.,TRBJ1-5,TGTGCCAGCAGCCAAGGCGTCCAGCCCCAGCATTTT,CASSQGVQPQHF
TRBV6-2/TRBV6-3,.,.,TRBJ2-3,TGTGCCAGCAGCCCACGGAGGACCCATACGCAGTATTTT,CASSPRRTHTQYF
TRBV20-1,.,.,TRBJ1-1,TGCAGTGCTAGTGACGGTGAAGCTTTCTTT,CSASDGEAFF
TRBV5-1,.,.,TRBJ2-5,TGCGCCAGCAGTATTCGGTCCAGGGATAGTAGAGAGACCCAGTACTTC,CASSIRSRDSRETQYF
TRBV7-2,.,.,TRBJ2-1,TGTGCCAGCAGCTTAGCTCGGAAGCGAGAGCAGTTCTTC,CASSLARKREQFF
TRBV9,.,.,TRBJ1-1,TGTGCCAGCAGCGTAGGGGACTCGAACACTGAAGCTTTCTTT,CASSVGDSNTEAFF